Shown below are 9 T cell receptor beta chains from a single sample sequenced in a study of T cells in Graves' hyperthyroidism and ophthalmopathy (dated by TCRdb to about 2019). Library generation was performed with multiplex PCR. Sequencer: Illumina HiSeq 2000. Amplification of TCR beta CDR3 regions was carried out from RNA transcripts. The TCR CDR3 was subjected to a first round of RT-PCR using the HTBI primer set and the Qiagen OneStep RT-PCR kit. In-frame beta chains were kept once TCRdb had trimmed the public reads at Q25 with fastp and called clones with MiXCR. Rows merge per CDR3 protein into single entries with the most common DNA and genes. The sample table contains around 190,000 distinct CDR3 sequences; only one count was recorded for about a sixth of them. The top ten constitute roughly 28% of the sample. The sequenced sample consisted of blood. The source of these receptors is a woman in her fifties or sixties with Graves' hyperthyroidism.

The V call is TRBV9, the J call TRBJ1-5; the D gene is possibly TRBD1 (5 bases). The V end was cut by 4 bases, the J end by 3 bases, with 11 bases between. The CDR3 is 14 residues long. From germline, CDR1 is SGDLS and CDR2 YYNGEE. DNA for the CDR3: TGTGCCAGCAGCCCCCGACAGTTCAATCAGCCCCAGCATTTT. Its translation is CASSPRQFNQPQHF.

In this sample, this clonotype turned up many times. The rearrangement uses TRBV5-1 and TRBJ1-2; no definite D call. The ends were cut back, 2 bases at V and 3 bases at J, with 11 bases in the middle. The CDR3 contains 14 residues. The germline V gene has CDR1 SGHRS and CDR2 YFSETQ. As DNA, the CDR3 is TGCGCCAGCAGCTTATTGGCAGAGGACTATGGCTACACCTTC. Amino acid sequence: CASSLLAEDYGYTF.

This rearrangement joins TRBV18 to TRBJ1-2; D gene uncertain. Germline V gene data show CDR1 as KGHSH and CDR2 as LQKENI. With 3 bases removed from V and 3 bases from J, the gap between germline ends came to 14 bases. This CDR3 region has 15 residues. CDR3 amino acids: CASSPPAGRDYGYTF. Here the CDR3 DNA reads TGTGCCAGCTCACCGCCAGCGGGGAGGGACTATGGCTACACCTTC. Complete variable domain (other parts from reference TRBV18 and TRBJ1-2): NAGVMQNPRHLVRRRGQEARLRCSPMKGHSHVYWYRQLPEEGLKFMVYLQKENIIDESGMPKERFSAEFPKEGPSILRIQQVVRGDSAAYFCASSPPAGRDYGYTFGSGTRLTVV.

This clonotype came up many times. The J gene is TRBJ2-1, the V gene TRBV29-1, with 11 bases that match TRBD1. The CDR3 consists of 16 residues. CDR1 SQVTM and CDR2 ANQGSEA come from the germline V gene. Germline trimming cut 0 bases from V and 5 bases from J; bases unmatched to any gene: 6. The CDR3 DNA is TGCAGCGTTGAAGACCGGGGGACAGGGGGTCACAATGAGCAGTTCTTC. Residues: CSVEDRGTGGHNEQFF.

The rearrangement links TRBV27 to TRBJ2-3; TRBD1 matches at 9 bases. V was pared by 5 bases and J by 3 bases, with 3 bases of the junction left unmatched. CDR1 is MNHEY and CDR2 is SMNVEV in the germline V gene (reference sequence). The CDR3 is 14 residues long. The CDR3 loop reads CASSNRGRTDTQYF. CDR3 coding DNA: TGTGCCAGCAGTAACAGGGGGCGGACAGATACGCAGTATTTT.

CDR3 loop: CSARAFGGGGQETQYF. DNA for the CDR3: TGCAGTGCTAGAGCCTTCGGGGGGGGGGGACAAGAGACCCAGTACTTC. The V call is TRBV20-1, the J call TRBJ2-5; 8 bases are a match to TRBD2. Germline CDR1 DFQATT, CDR2 SNEGSKA (reference sequence). There are 16 residues in the CDR3. The J segment lost 2 bases and the V segment lost 1 base, leaving 9 bases of the junction unmatched.

This clonotype came up many times. The rearrangement uses TRBV7-2 and TRBJ2-4; either TRBD1 or TRBD2 may fit D (5 bases each). The CDR3 spans 14 residues. Germline-derived CDR1 and CDR2 are SGHTA and FQGNSA. The V gene lost 3 bases and the J gene lost 5 bases, with 11 bases spanning the gap. CDR3 nucleotides: TGTGCCAGCAGCTTTGGGGGAATGGAAAACATTCAGTACTTC. This codes for CASSFGGMENIQYF.

The genes are TRBV18 and TRBJ2-6; D remains ambiguous. This CDR3 has 17 amino acids. Between the trimmed V and J ends, which lost 3 bases and 0 bases, there was a span of 12 bases. CDR1 and CDR2 from the germline V gene are KGHSH and LQKENI. The CDR3, as DNA: TGTGCCAGCTCACCCCTCGGACGGTTCTCTGGGGCCAACGTCCTGACTTTC. As protein: CASSPLGRFSGANVLTF.

The V call is TRBV3-1, the J call TRBJ2-7; D unresolved. Germline-derived CDR1 and CDR2 are LGHDT and YNNKEL (reference sequence). This CDR3 comprises 13 residues. Trimming removed 4 bases from V and 6 bases from J, with 13 bases in between. Written as DNA, the CDR3 is TGTGCCAGCAGCCCATTTCCGGGTAGCGAGCAGTACTTC. It is translated as CASSPFPGSEQYF.